This T cell receptor beta chain is drawn from a study of Ad26.COV2.S vaccination and SARS-CoV-2 variants. Looking at the study overall: Enrollment placed the donor in the COV1001 Ad26.COV2.S trial arm. Each vaccinee took Ad26.COV2.S intramuscularly, once or twice 56 days apart.

The CDR3 covers 13 residues. The germline V gene has CDR1 SGHTA and CDR2 FQGNSA. Between the trimmed V and J ends, which lost 4 bases and 5 bases, there was a span of 8 bases. Whole-study findings and limits: Vaccine and placebo recipients had similar non-spike TCR breadth. Greater spike-specific TCR breadth was seen in vaccine recipients than in placebo recipients.

TCRdb's copy holds only in-frame clones and misses some; the assay was immunoSEQ multiplex PCR. Seen here are around 450,000 clones, 85% to 90% observed once, and the top ten hold 3.6%. A note on this clone: Its specificity is unknown.

Treatment described: around 19 received Ad26.COV2.S at low or high dose, single or two shots; five or six received placebo; per-sample allocation not given. Samples analyzed were those drawn on day 63 after the first vaccine or placebo injection. This receptor was taken from a person aged 18-60 years who received the Ad26.COV2.S COVID-19 vaccine or a placebo. Sequenced here: peripheral blood, sampled in a trial of Ad26.COV2.S vaccine versus placebo. The gene calls are TRBV7-2 and TRBJ2-2; no clear D. The CDR3 region is CASSSSDTGELFF. DNA of the CDR3: TGTGCCAGCAGCTCCTCAGATACCGGGGAGCTGTTTTTT.